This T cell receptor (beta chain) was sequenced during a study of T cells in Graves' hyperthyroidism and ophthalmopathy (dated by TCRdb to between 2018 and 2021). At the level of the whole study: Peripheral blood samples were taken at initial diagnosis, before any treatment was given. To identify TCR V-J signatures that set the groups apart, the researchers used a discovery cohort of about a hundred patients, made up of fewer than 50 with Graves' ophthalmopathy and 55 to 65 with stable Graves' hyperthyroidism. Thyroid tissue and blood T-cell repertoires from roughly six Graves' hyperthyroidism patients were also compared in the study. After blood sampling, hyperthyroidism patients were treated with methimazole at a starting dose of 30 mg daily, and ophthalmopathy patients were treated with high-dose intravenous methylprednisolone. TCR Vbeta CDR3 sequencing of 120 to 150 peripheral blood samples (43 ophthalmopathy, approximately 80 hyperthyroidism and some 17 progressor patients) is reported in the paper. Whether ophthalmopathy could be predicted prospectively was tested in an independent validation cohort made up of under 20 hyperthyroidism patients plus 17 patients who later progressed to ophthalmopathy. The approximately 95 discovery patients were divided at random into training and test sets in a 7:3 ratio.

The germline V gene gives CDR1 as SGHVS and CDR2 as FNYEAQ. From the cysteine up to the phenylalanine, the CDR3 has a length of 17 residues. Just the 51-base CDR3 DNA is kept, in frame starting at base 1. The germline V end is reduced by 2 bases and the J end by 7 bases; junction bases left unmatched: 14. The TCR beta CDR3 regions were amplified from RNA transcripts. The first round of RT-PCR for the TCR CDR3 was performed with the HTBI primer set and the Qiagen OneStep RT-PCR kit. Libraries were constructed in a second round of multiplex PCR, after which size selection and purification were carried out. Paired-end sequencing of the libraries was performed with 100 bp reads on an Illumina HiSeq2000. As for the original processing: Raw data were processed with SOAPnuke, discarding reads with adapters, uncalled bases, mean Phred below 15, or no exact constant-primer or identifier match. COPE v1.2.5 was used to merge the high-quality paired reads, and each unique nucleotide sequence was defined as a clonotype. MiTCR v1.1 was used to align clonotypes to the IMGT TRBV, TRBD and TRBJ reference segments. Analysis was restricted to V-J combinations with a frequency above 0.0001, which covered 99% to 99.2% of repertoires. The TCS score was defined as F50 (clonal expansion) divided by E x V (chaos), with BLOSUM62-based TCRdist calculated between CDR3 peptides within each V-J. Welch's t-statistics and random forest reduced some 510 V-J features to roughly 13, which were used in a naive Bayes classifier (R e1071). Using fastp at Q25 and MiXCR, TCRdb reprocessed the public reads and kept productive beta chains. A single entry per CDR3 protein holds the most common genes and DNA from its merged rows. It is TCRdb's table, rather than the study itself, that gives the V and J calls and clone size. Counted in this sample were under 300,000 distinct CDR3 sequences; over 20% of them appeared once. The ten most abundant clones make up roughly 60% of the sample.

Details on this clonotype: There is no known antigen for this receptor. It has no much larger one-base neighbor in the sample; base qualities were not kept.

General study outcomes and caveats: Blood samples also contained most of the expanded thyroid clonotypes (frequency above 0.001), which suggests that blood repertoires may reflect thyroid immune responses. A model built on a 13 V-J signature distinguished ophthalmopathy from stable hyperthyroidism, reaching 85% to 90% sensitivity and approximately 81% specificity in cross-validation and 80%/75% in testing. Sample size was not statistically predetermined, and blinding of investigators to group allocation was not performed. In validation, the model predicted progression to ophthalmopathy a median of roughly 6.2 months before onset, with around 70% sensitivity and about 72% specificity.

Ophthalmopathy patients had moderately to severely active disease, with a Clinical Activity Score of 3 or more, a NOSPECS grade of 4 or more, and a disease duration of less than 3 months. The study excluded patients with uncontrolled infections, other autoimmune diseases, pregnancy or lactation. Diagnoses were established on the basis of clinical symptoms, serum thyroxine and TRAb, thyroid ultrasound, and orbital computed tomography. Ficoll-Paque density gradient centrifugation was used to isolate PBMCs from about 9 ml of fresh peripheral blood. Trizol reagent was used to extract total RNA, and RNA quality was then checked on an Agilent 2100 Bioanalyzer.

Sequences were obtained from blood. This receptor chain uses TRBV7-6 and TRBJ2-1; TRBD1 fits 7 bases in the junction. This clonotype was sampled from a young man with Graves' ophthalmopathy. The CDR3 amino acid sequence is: CASSLRAGGALRNEQFF. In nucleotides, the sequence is TGTGCCAGCAGCTTAAGGGCAGGGGGTGCCCTTAGGAATGAGCAGTTCTTC.